This T cell receptor beta chain derives from a study of blood T cell repertoires in COVID-19. As for the study in general: The United States, Italy and Spain supplied acute and convalescent COVID-19 samples. Nucleic acid was either cDNA or gDNA, and it came from T cells, B-cell-depleted T cells, or PBMCs.

The germline gives CDR1 SGHDT, CDR2 YYEEEE. The CDR3 runs 14 residues. V shed 4 bases and J shed 2 bases, with 12 bases lying between them. As handled by the study authors: Amplifying reference gene primers gave estimates of nucleated cell counts. Generated by immunoSEQ multiplex PCR, the TCRdb table keeps only in-frame clones and is missing some. V, J and clone size are taken as reported in that table, and D and trimming were inferred from the DNA itself. The table includes around 250,000 clones, about 83% detected once. What was sequenced was peripheral blood. The chain combines TRBV5-6 with TRBJ1-2, with D perhaps TRBD1 (5 bases). This sequence was found in a woman aged 40 to 50 who had recovered from COVID-19. The CDR3: CASSERQLNYGYTF. The CDR3 DNA sequence: TGTGCCAGCAGCGAGCGACAGTTGAACTATGGCTACACCTTC.